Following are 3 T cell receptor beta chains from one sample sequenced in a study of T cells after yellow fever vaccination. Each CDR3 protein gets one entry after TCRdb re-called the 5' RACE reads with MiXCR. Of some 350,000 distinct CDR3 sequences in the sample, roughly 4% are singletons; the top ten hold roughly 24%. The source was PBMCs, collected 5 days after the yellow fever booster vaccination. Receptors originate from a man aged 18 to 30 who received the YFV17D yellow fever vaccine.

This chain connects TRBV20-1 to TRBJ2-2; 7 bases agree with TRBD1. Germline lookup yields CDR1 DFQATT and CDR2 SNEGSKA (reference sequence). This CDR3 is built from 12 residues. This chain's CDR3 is CSPRGRFGELFF. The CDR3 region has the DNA TGCAGCCCTAGGGGGCGTTTCGGGGAGCTGTTTTTT.

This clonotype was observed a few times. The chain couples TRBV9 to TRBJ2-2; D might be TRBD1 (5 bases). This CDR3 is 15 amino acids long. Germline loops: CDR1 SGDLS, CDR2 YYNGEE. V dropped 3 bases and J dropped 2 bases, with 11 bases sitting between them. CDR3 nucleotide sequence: TGTGCCAGCAGCGGTGGGGCTCAAAACACCGGGGAGCTGTTTTTT. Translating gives CASSGGAQNTGELFF.

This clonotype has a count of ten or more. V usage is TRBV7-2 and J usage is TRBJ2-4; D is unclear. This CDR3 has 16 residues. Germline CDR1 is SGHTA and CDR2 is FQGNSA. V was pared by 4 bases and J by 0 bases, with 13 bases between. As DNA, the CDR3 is TGTGCCAGCAGCTCAGTGACTTGGCTAGCCAAAAACATTCAGTACTTC. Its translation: CASSSVTWLAKNIQYF.